This TCR beta chain was sequenced during a study of shared clonotypes between healthy human individuals. Germline V gene data show CDR1 as SGHTA and CDR2 as FQGNSA. The J segment lost 7 bases and the V segment lost 5 bases, leaving 13 bases of the junction unmatched. This CDR3 region has 15 residues. Study-level results: A generally larger estimated richness was seen in naive subsets than in memory subsets.

Using immunoSEQ multiplex PCR, the repertoire was profiled, and TCRdb retains in-frame clones only, with some absent. The table lists 550,000 to 800,000 clones, about 92% of them singletons. Remarks on this clone: Its antigen is currently unknown.

The sequencing input was memory CD8+ T cells from PBMCs. Subset defined: CD45RO+ cells pooled with CCR7-negative TemRA cells. This sequence originates from a man aged 18 to 30 in good health. Some clones in this sample may be carry-over from other donors' samples. The genes are TRBV7-2 and TRBJ2-7; 8 bases line up with TRBD1. CDR3 bases: TGTGCCAGCAGCACCCGGACAGGGTATGAGGGAGAGCAGTACTTC. Protein: CASSTRTGYEGEQYF. The full variable domain, in which reference TRBV7-2 and TRBJ2-7 provide the parts outside the CDR3, is GAGVSQSPSNKVTEKGKDVELRCDPISGHTALYWYRQSLGQGLEFLIYFQGNSAPDKSGLPSDRFSAERTGGSVSTLTIQRTQQEDSAVYLCASSTRTGYEGEQYFGPGTRLTVT.